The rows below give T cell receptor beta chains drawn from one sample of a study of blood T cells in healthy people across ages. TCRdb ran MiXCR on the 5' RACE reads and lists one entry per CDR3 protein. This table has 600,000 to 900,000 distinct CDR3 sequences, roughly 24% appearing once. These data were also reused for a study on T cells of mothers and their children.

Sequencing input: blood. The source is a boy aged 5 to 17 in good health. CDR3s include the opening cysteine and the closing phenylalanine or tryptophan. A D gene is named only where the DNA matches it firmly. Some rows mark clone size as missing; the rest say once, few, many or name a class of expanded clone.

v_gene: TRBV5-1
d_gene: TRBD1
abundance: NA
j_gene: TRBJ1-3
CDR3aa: CASSLGTGTDTIYF
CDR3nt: TGCGCCAGCAGCTTGGGGACAGGGACGGACACCATATATTTT

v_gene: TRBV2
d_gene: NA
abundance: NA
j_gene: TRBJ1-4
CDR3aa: CASSEDGQYNEKLFF
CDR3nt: TGTGCCAGCAGTGAAGACGGACAGTATAATGAAAAACTGTTTTTT

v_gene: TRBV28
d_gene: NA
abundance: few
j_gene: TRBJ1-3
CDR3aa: CASSSAAGPLSGNTIYF
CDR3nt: TGTGCCAGCAGTTCGGCGGCAGGGCCACTCTCTGGAAACACCATATATTTT

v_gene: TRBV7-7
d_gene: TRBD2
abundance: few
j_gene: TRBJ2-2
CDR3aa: CASSLRLAVNTGELFF
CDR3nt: TGTGCTAGCAGCTTAAGGCTAGCGGTGAACACCGGGGAGCTGTTTTTT

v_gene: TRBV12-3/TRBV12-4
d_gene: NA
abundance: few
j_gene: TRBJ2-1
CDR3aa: CASTNYNEQFF
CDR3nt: TGTGCCAGCACTAATTACAATGAGCAGTTCTTC

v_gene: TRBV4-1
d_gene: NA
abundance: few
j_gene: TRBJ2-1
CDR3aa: CASSLIADGPYNEQFF
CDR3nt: TGCGCCAGCAGTCTCATAGCGGATGGCCCCTACAATGAGCAGTTCTTC

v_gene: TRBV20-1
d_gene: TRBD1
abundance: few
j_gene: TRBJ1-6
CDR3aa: CSATQGANSPLHF
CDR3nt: TGCAGTGCTACCCAGGGGGCTAATTCACCCCTCCACTTT

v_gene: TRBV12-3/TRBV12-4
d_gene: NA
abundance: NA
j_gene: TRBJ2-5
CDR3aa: CASTPLAGETQYF
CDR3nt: TGTGCCAGCACCCCACTAGCAGGAGAGACCCAGTACTTC

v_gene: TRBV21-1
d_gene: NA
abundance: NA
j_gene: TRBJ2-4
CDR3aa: CASSIPRGGTAKNIQYF
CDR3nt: TGTGCCAGCAGCATCCCCCGGGGAGGGACGGCCAAAAACATTCAGTACTTC

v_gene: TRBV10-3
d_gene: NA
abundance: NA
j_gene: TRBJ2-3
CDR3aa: CAISETAVDYSRYF
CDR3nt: TGTGCCATCAGTGAGACAGCCGTGGACTACTCGCGGTATTTT

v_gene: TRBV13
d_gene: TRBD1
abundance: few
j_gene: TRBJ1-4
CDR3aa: CASSLSGWQGDEKLFF
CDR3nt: TGTGCCAGCAGCTTATCCGGCTGGCAGGGGGATGAAAAACTGTTTTTT

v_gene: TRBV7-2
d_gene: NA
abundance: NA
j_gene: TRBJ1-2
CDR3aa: CASSPPRTYVYGYTF
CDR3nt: TGTGCCAGCAGCCCCCCGCGGACCTACGTTTATGGCTACACCTTC

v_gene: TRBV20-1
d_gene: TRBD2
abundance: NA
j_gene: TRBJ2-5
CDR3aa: CSASEWGTSGGKTQYF
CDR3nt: TGCAGTGCTTCCGAATGGGGGACTAGCGGGGGAAAGACCCAGTACTTC

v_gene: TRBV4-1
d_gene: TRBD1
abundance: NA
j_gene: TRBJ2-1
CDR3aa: CASSQRTGENEQFF
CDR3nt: TGCGCCAGCAGCCAACGAACAGGGGAGAATGAGCAGTTCTTC

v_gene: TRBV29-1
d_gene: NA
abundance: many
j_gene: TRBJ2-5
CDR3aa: CSVERGTQETQYF
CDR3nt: TGCAGCGTTGAGCGGGGCACCCAAGAGACCCAGTACTTC

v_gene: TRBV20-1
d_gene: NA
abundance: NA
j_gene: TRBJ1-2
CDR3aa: CSAREGRIGGYGYTF
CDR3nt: TGCAGTGCTAGAGAGGGGCGGATAGGAGGGTATGGCTACACCTTC

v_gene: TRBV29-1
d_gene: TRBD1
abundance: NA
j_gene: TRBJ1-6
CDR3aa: CSVGQGPNSPLHF
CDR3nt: TGCAGCGTTGGACAGGGACCTAATTCACCCCTCCACTTT

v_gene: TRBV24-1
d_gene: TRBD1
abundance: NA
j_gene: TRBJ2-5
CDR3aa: CATSDPGTGAQETQYF
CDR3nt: TGTGCCACCAGTGATCCCGGGACAGGAGCCCAAGAGACCCAGTACTTC

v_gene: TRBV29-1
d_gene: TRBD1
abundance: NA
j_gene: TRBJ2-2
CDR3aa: CSGRQGQNTGELFF
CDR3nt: TGCAGCGGAAGACAGGGACAGAACACCGGGGAGCTGTTTTTT

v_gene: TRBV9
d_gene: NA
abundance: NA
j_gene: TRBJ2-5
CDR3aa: CASSAASQETQYF
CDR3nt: TGTGCCAGCAGCGCCGCCAGCCAAGAGACCCAGTACTTC

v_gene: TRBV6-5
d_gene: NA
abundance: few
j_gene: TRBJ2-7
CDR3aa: CASSRGTGPGEQYF
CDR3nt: TGTGCCAGCAGCCGAGGGACGGGCCCGGGCGAGCAGTACTTC

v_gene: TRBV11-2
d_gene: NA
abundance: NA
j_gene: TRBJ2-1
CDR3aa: CASSKRPPASGDTSNEQFF
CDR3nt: TGTGCCAGCAGCAAGAGACCCCCGGCAAGCGGGGACACCTCCAATGAGCAGTTCTTC

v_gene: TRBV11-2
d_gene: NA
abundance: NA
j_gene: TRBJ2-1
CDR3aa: CASSNRVHEQFF
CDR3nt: TGTGCCAGCAGCAATAGGGTCCATGAGCAGTTCTTC

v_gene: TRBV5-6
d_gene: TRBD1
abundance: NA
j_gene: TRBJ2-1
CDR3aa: CASSRDRGSLYNEQFF
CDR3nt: TGTGCCAGCAGCCGGGACAGGGGGAGTTTATACAATGAGCAGTTCTTC

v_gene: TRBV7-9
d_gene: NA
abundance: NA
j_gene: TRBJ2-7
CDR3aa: CASSSGTASSYEQYF
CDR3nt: TGTGCCAGCAGCTCCGGGACTGCCAGCTCCTACGAGCAGTACTTC

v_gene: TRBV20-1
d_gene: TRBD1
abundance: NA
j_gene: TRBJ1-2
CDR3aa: CSARGDRGDYGYTF
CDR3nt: TGCAGTGCTAGGGGTGACAGGGGTGACTATGGCTACACCTTC

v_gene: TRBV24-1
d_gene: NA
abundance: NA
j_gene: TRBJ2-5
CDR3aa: CASQGSSGETQYF
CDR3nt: TGTGCCAGCCAGGGTTCTAGTGGGGAGACCCAGTACTTC

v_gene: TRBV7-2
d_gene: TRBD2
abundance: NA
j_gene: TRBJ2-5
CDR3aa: CASSLGILAGGPETQYF
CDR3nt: TGTGCCAGCAGCTTAGGCATACTAGCGGGGGGGCCGGAGACCCAGTACTTC

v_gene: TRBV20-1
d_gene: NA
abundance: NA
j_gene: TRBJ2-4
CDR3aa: CSARDEPLAKNIQYF
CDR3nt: TGCAGTGCTAGAGATGAGCCCCTAGCCAAAAACATTCAGTACTTC

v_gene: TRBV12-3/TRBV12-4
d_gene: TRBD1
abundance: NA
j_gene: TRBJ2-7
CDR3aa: CASSFRGQSSYEQYF
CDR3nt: TGTGCCAGCAGTTTTAGGGGGCAAAGCTCCTACGAGCAGTACTTC

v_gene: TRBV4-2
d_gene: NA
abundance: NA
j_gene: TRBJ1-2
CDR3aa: CASSQDIGALNYGYTF
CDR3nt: TGTGCCAGCAGCCAAGATATTGGGGCCTTGAACTATGGCTACACCTTC

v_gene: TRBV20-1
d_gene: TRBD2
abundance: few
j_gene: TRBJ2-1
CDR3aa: CSARDRLAGVGEQFF
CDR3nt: TGCAGTGCTAGAGATCGACTAGCGGGAGTAGGTGAGCAGTTCTTC

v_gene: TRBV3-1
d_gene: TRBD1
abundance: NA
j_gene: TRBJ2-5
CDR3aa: CASSLTGDEETQYF
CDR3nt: TGTGCCAGCAGCCTGACAGGGGATGAAGAGACCCAGTACTTC

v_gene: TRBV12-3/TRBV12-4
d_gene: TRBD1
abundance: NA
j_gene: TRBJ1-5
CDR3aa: CASRPSNRGHQPQHF
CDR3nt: TGTGCCAGCAGACCGTCAAACAGGGGGCACCAGCCCCAGCATTTT

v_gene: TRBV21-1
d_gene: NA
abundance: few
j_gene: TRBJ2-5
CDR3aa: CAIPPGAGVQETQYF
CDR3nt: TGTGCCATCCCACCAGGGGCGGGAGTCCAAGAGACCCAGTACTTC

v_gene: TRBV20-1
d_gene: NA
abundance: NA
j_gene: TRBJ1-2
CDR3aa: CSARDGSRGQPYGYTF
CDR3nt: TGCAGTGCTAGAGACGGATCGCGGGGACAACCCTATGGCTACACCTTC

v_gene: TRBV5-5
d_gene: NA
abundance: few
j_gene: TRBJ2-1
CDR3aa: CASSLDRGAEQFF
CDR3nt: TGTGCCAGCAGCCTGGACCGGGGGGCTGAGCAGTTCTTC

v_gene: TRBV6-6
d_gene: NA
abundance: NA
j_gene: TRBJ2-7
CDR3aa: CASSHPGQDLSYEQYF
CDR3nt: TGTGCCAGCAGCCACCCTGGGCAGGATCTATCCTACGAGCAGTACTTC

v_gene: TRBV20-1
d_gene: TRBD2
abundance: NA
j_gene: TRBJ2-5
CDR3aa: CSARIGETSGGYQETQYF
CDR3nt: TGCAGTGCTAGAATAGGGGAAACTAGCGGGGGGTACCAAGAGACCCAGTACTTC

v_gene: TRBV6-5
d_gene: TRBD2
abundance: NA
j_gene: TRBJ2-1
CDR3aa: CASRYLAGGVNEQFF
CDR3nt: TGTGCCAGCAGATACCTAGCCGGGGGGGTCAATGAGCAGTTCTTC

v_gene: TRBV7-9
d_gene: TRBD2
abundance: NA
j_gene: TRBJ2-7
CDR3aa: CASSPSGSVYEQYF
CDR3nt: TGTGCCAGCAGCCCAAGCGGGAGTGTCTACGAGCAGTACTTC

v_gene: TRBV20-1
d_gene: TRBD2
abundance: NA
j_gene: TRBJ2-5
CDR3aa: CSATRGSGGQETQYF
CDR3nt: TGCAGTGCGACTCGGGGTAGCGGGGGCCAAGAGACCCAGTACTTC

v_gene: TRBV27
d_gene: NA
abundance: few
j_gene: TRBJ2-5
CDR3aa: CASNSGRSLQTQYF
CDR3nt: TGTGCCAGCAATTCCGGCAGGTCCCTGCAGACCCAGTACTTC

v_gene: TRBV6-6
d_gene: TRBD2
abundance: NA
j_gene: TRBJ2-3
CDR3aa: CASSTSGRTDTQYF
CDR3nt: TGTGCCAGCAGTACTAGCGGGCGCACAGATACGCAGTATTTT

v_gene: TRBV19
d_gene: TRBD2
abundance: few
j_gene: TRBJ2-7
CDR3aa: CASSMGTSGEEQYF
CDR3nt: TGTGCCAGTAGTATGGGGACTAGCGGGGAGGAGCAGTACTTC

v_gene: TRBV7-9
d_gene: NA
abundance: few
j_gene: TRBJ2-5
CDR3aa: CASSYPLGGGETQYF
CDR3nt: TGTGCCAGCAGCTACCCACTGGGAGGCGGAGAGACCCAGTACTTC

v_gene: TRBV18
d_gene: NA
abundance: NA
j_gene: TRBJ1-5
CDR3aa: CASSPQEVKPQHF
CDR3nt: TGTGCCAGCTCACCCCAGGAGGTAAAGCCCCAGCATTTT

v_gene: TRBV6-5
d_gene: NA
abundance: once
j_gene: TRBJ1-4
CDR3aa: CASSPDRPTGEKLFF
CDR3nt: TGTGCCAGCAGTCCAGACCGGCCGACGGGCGAAAAACTGTTTTTT

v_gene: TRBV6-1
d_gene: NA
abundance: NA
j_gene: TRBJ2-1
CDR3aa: CAGSASRASYNEQFF
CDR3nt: TGTGCCGGCAGTGCCTCTCGGGCCTCCTACAATGAGCAGTTCTTC

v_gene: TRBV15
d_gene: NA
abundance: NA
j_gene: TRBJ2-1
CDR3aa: CATSRAPTGSYNEQFF
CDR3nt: TGTGCCACCAGCAGGGCCCCGACAGGCTCCTACAATGAGCAGTTCTTC

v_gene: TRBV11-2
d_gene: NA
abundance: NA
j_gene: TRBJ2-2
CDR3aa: CASGTGARAGELFF
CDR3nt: TGTGCCAGCGGAACTGGGGCTAGGGCCGGGGAGCTGTTTTTT

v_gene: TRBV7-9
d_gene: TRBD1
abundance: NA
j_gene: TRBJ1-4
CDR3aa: CASSLQQGEEKLFF
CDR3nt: TGTGCCAGCAGCTTACAACAGGGGGAAGAAAAACTGTTTTTT

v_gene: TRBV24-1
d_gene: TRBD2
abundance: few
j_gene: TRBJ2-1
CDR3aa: CATDGTSGGPYNEQFF
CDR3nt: TGTGCCACCGACGGGACTAGCGGGGGGCCCTACAATGAGCAGTTCTTC

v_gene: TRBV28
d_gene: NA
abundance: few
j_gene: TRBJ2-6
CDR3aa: CASRTYREGLSGANVLTF
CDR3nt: TGTGCCAGCAGGACTTACAGGGAGGGACTCTCCGGGGCCAACGTCCTGACTTTC

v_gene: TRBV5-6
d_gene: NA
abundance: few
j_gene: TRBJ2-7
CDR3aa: CASSPDPSLNEQYF
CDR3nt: TGTGCCAGCAGCCCGGACCCCTCGCTAAACGAGCAGTACTTC

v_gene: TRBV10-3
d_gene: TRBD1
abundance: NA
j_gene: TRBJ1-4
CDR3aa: CAISGGTGEKLFF
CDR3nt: TGTGCCATCAGTGGAGGGACAGGTGAAAAACTGTTTTTT